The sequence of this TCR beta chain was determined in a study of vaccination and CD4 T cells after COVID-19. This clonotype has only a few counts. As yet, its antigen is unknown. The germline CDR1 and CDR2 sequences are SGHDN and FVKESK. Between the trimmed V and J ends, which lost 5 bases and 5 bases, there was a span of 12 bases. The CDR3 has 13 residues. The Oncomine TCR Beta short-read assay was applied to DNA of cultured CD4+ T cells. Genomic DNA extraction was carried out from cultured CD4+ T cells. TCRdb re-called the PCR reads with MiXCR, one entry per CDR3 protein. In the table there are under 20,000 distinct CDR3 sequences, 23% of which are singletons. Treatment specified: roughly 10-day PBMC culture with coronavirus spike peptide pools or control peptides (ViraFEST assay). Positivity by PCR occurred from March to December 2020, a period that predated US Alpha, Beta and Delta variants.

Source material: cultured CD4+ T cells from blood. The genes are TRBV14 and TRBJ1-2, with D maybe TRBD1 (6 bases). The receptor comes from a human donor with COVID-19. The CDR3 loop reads CASSIQGRYGYTF. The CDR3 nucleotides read TGTGCCAGCAGCATTCAGGGGCGTTATGGCTACACCTTC. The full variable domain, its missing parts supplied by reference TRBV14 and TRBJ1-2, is EAGVTQFPSHSVIEKGQTVTLRCDPISGHDNLYWYRRVMGKEIKFLLHFVKESKQDESGMPNNRFLAERTGGTYSTLKVQPAELEDSGVYFCASSIQGRYGYTFGSGTRLTVV.